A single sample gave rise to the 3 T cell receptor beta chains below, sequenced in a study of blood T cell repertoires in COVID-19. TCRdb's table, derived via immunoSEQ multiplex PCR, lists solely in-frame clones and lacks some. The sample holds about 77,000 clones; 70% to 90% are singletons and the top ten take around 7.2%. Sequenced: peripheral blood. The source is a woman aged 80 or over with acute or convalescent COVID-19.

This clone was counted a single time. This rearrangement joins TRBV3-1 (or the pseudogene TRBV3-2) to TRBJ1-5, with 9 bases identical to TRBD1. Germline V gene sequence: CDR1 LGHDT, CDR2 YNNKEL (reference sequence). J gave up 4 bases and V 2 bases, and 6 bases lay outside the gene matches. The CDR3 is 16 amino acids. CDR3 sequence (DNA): TGTGCCAGCAGCCAAACGGACAGGGGCCAAAATCAGCCCCAGCATTTT. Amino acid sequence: CASSQTDRGQNQPQHF.

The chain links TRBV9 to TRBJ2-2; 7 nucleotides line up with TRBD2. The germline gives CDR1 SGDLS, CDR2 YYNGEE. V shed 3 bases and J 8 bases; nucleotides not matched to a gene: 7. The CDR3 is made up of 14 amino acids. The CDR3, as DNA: TGTGCCAGCAGCGCTACACTGGGACTAGGGGAGCTGTTTTTT. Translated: CASSATLGLGELFF.

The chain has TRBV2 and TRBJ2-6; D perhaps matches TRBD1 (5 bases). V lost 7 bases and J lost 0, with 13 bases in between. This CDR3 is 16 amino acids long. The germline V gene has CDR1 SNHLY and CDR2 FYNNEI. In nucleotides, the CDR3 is TGTGCCAGCAAGGCAGGGATTTTCTCTGGGGCCAACGTCCTGACTTTC. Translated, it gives CASKAGIFSGANVLTF.